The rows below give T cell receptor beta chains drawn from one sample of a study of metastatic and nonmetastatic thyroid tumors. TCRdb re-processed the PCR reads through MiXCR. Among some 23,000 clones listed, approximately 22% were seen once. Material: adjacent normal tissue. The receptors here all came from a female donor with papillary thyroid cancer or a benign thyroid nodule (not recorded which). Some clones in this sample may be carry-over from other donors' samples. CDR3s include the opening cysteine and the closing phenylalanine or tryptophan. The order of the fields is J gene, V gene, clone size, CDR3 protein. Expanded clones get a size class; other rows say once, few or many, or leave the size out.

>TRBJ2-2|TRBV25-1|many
CASSKTGGGTGELFF
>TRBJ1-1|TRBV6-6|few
CASSYWGRWNTEAFF
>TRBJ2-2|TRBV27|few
CVSSPQGPNTGDLFF
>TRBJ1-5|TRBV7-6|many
CASRPGMNQPQHF
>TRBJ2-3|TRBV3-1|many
CASIPLLSGADTQYF
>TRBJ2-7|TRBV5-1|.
CASSPPGGYEKYF
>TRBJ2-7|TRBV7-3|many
CASSLQGLGEQYF
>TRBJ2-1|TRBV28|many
CASRKTVSSSYNEQFF
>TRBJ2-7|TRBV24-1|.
CAISDLAGVFYEQYF
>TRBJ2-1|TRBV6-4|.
CASSVVEGNEQFF
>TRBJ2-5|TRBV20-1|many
CSARDPSRTSETQYF
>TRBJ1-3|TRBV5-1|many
CASSSGGSGNTIYF
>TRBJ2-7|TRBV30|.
CAWSVQAVYEQYF
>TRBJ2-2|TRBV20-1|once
CSAHDRTSGSLELFF
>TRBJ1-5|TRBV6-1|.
CASSGIYSNQPQHF
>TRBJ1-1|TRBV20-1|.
CSAHRGSTEAFF
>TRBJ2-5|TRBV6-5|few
CASSLGLFETQYF
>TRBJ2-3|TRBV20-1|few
CSARVEGREGTDTQYF
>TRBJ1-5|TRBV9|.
CACSVEGRNQPQHF
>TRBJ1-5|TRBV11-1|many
CASSSDIAQPQHF
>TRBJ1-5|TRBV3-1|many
CASSHSGDRGNIQPQHF
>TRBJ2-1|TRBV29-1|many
CSVGGDMMISNEQFF
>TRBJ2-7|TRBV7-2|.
CASSPDRGGEQYF
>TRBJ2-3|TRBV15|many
CATSRSRTSGSPPDTQYF
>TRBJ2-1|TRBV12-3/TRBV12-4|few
CASSLKLAFYNERFF
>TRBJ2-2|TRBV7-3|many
CASSLRDTGELFF
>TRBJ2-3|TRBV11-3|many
CASSWGLADSTDTQYF
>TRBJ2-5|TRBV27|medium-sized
CASSLGPTKKETQYF
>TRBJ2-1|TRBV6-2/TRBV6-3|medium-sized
CASIRDGRANEQFF